This T cell receptor (beta chain) was profiled in a study of CD8 T cells in Susac syndrome. In germline, CDR1 is KGHDR, CDR2 SFDVKD. V shed 5 bases and J shed 5 bases, with 8 bases lying between them. This CDR3 region has 13 residues. The RNA input was roughly 0.45 to 1 ug, and it was reverse transcribed with random hexamers. Amplification of TCR beta CDR3 spanned 54 Vbeta and 13 Jbeta via immunoSEQ multiplex PCR. TCRdb independently ran MiXCR on the immunoSEQ multiplex PCR reads; one entry per CDR3 protein. The sample records about 200,000 distinct CDR3 sequences, 95% being singletons. FACS enriched CD8+ TEMRA cells, while bulk CD8+ and CD4+ were negatively isolated.

The gene calls are TRBV24-1 and TRBJ2-2; TRBD2 might be the D (5 bases). The source is a human donor in good health. The sequencing input was CD4+ T cells from PBMCs. CDR3 region: CATSATGTGELFF. The CDR3 DNA sequence: TGTGCCACCAGTGCGACGGGAACCGGGGAGCTGTTTTTT.